This passage covers 14 T cell receptor beta chains from one sample sequenced in a study of Ad26.COV2.S vaccination and SARS-CoV-2 variants. Profiled with immunoSEQ multiplex PCR; TCRdb holds only in-frame clones, not every one. The sample carries about 480,000 clones, around 88% recorded once. Treatment noted: 15 to 20 received Ad26.COV2.S at low or high dose, single or two shots; several received placebo; per-sample allocation not given. Samples were taken on day 63 after the first vaccine or placebo injection. The sample in question was peripheral blood, obtained in a trial of Ad26.COV2.S vaccine versus placebo. These receptors all come from a person aged 18-60 years who received the Ad26.COV2.S COVID-19 vaccine or a placebo.

This chain links TRBV30 with TRBJ2-7; possible D gene TRBD1, 6 bases. The CDR3 runs to 12 residues. V was clipped by 2 bases and J by 2 bases, with 7 bases between them. Germline assignment: CDR1 GTSNPN and CDR2 SVGIG (reference sequence). The CDR3 here is CAWSPGAYEQYF. In DNA form, the CDR3 reads TGTGCCTGGAGTCCAGGGGCCTACGAGCAGTACTTC.

This chain connects TRBV5-8 to TRBJ2-5, with 9 bases identical to TRBD1. The ends lost 3 bases at V and 1 base at J; junction bases unmatched: 4. Germline values: CDR1 SGHTS, CDR2 YDEGEE. This CDR3 comprises 15 residues. The CDR3 nucleotides read TGTGCCAGCAGCTCGATACAGGGGGCCCAAGAGACCCAGTACTTC. It codes for CASSSIQGAQETQYF.

Written as DNA, the CDR3 is TGTGCCAGCAGTTCGCCCCAGAACACCGGGGAGCTGTTTTTT. It translates to CASSSPQNTGELFF. The genes are TRBV7-2 and TRBJ2-2; D call uncertain. Germline V gene lookup returns CDR1 SGHTA and CDR2 FQGNSA. This CDR3 is built from 14 residues. The germline V and J ends were trimmed by 6 bases and 1 base, with 9 bases remaining between them.

In DNA form, the CDR3 reads TGTGCCACCAGCCGCCTTACGGGAGCCGTAAATGAGCAGTTCTTC. Amino acid sequence: CATSRLTGAVNEQFF. The V call is TRBV15, the J call TRBJ2-1; possibly TRBD2 for D (6 bases). This CDR3 region has 15 residues. The V end lost 5 bases, the J end lost 7 bases, and 18 bases lay between the germline ends. Germline assignment: CDR1 LNHNV and CDR2 YYDKDF (reference sequence).

The J gene is TRBJ1-2, the V gene TRBV5-4, with D possibly TRBD1 on 5 matching bases. Germline CDR1 and CDR2: SGHNT and YYREEE (reference sequence). V was clipped by 4 bases and J by 2 bases, with 15 bases between them. The CDR3 runs 15 residues. CDR3 nucleotide sequence: TGTGCCAGCAGCCCGGCGGTGGGACTGAACTATGGCTACACCTTC. Translating it yields CASSPAVGLNYGYTF.

The V gene is TRBV30, the J gene TRBJ2-1, with 7 bases matching TRBD2. With 2 bases clipped from V and 7 bases from J, the junction kept 14 bases outside the gene matches. Germline V CDR1 and CDR2: GTSNPN, SVGIG (reference sequence). The CDR3 has 16 residues. CDR3 amino acids: CAWSNLAEHPGNEQFF. As DNA, the CDR3 is TGTGCCTGGAGTAACCTAGCGGAGCACCCCGGGAATGAGCAGTTCTTC.

Regarding this clone: One end of the junction does not line up with germline, which may come from a read error. The V gene is TRBV14, the J gene TRBJ1-1; 8 nucleotides agree with TRBD1. The CDR3 consists of 15 residues. Germline V gives CDR1 SGHDN, CDR2 FVKESK. The CDR3, as DNA: TGTGCCAGCACCCAAATTAGTACAGGGGGCACTGAAGCTTTCTTT. Translated: CASTQISTGGTEAFF.

V is TRBV5-1 and J is TRBJ1-1, with D unresolved. CDR3 length: 14 residues. Trimming cost V 1 base and J 1 base, with 8 bases left between them. Germline CDR1 SGHRS, CDR2 YFSETQ. The DNA of the CDR3 is TGCGCCAGCAGCTTGTCTTCCACGAACACTGAAGCTTTCTTT. Translation gives CASSLSSTNTEAFF. The full variable domain, in which reference TRBV5-1 and TRBJ1-1 provide the parts outside the CDR3, is KAGVTQTPRYLIKTRGQQVTLSCSPISGHRSVSWYQQTPGQGLQFLFEYFSETQRNKGNFPGRFSGRQFSNSRSEMNVSTLELGDSALYLCASSLSSTNTEAFFGQGTRLTVV.

The chain is built from TRBV5-5 and TRBJ1-1; TRBD1 might be the D (6 bases). Trimming left V 4 bases short and J 2 bases short, with 12 bases between. The CDR3 has 14 residues. The V gene's germline CDR1 is SGHKS and CDR2 YYEKEE (reference sequence). The DNA for the CDR3 is TGTGCCAGCAGCCGGGGGCACAGTAACACTGAAGCTTTCTTT. Encoded protein: CASSRGHSNTEAFF.

This chain links TRBV14 with TRBJ1-1; no definite D call. Germline loops: CDR1 SGHDN, CDR2 FVKESK. Trimming took 6 bases from V and 1 from J, leaving 9 bases between them. This CDR3 has 13 amino acids. The CDR3 is CASSEFRNTEAFF. The CDR3 DNA sequence: TGTGCCAGCAGTGAGTTCAGGAACACTGAAGCTTTCTTT.

In its sample, this clone was seen once. This chain uses TRBV15 with TRBJ2-3; D not resolved. Germline CDR1 is LNHNV and CDR2 is YYDKDF (reference sequence). The CDR3 totals 14 residues. The germline V and J ends were trimmed by 2 bases and 3 bases, with 9 bases remaining between them. The CDR3 here is CATSRSAVTDTQYF. The CDR3 region has the DNA TGTGCCACCAGCAGATCAGCAGTAACAGATACGCAGTATTTT.

CDR3 bases: TGTGCCAGCAGCTTGGACCGACAGAACACTGAAGCTTTCTTT. Protein sequence: CASSLDRQNTEAFF. The V call is TRBV5-4, the J call TRBJ1-1; D is unresolved. Looked up from germline, CDR1 is SGHNT and CDR2 is YYREEE (reference sequence). The CDR3 contains 14 residues. Trimming took 0 bases from V and 1 from J, leaving 7 bases between them.

This clone was picked up a small number of times. Other DNA sequences in this specimen translate into the identical CDR3. The rearrangement uses TRBV7-8 and TRBJ1-5; D unresolved. The CDR3 consists of 15 residues. Germline CDR1 is SGHVS and CDR2 is FQNEAQ. V lost 1 base and J 2 bases, leaving 9 bases between the germline ends. The CDR3 region has the DNA TGTGCCAGCAGCTTAGGGGGAAGGGGCAATCAGCCCCAGCATTTT. Its translation: CASSLGGRGNQPQHF.

This clone has only one observation. V gene TRBV30 combines with J gene TRBJ2-7; 10 nucleotides line up with TRBD1. Germline CDR1 GTSNPN, CDR2 SVGIG (reference sequence). V was pared by 2 bases and J by 7 bases, with 5 bases of the junction left unmatched. The CDR3 runs to 13 residues. This CDR3 is CAWSRQGATEQYF. The CDR3 region has the DNA TGTGCCTGGAGTCGACAGGGGGCAACGGAGCAGTACTTC.